The clone carrying this T cell receptor beta chain was counted only a few times. The entry originates in a study of blood T cell repertoires in COVID-19. Repertoires were generated with immunoSEQ multiplex PCR, while TCRdb's copy carries only in-frame clones and drops some. Of 210,000 or so clones listed, about 86% are singletons. V was trimmed by 4 bases and J by 0 bases, leaving 8 bases between them. Germline V gene data show CDR1 as KGHDR and CDR2 as SFDVKD. CDR3 length equals 15 residues. The sample taken for sequencing was peripheral blood. The chain links TRBV24-1 to TRBJ2-2; maybe TRBD1 (5 bases). The TCR was taken from a woman in her forties or fifties with acute or convalescent COVID-19. The CDR3 bases are TGTGCCACCAGTGAACGACAGCCGAACACCGGGGAGCTGTTTTTT. Translation: CATSERQPNTGELFF.